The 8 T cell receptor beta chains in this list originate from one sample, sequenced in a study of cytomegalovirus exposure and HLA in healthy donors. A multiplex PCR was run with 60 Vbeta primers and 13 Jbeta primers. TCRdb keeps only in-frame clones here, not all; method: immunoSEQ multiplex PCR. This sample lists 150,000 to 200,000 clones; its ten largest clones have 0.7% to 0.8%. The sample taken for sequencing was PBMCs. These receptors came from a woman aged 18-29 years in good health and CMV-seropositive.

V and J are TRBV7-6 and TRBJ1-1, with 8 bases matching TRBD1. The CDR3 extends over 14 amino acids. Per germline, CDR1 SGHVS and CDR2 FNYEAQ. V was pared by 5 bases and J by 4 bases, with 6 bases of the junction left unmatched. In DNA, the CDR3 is TGTGCCAGCAGCCCCAGGGGGCTTACCACTGAAGCTTTCTTT. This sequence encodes CASSPRGLTTEAFF.

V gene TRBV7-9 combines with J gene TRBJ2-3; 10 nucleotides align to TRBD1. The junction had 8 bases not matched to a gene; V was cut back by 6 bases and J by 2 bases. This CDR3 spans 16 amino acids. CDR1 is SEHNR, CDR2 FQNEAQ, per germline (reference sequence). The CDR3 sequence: CASRIGQGVNTDTQYF. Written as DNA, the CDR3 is TGTGCCAGCAGAATAGGACAGGGGGTAAACACAGATACGCAGTATTTT.

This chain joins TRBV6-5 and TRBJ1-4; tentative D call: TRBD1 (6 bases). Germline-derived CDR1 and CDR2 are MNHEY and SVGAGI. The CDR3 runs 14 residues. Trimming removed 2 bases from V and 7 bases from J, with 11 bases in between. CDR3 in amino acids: CASSYRGWSEKLFF. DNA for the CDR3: TGTGCCAGCAGTTACAGGGGGTGGAGTGAAAAACTGTTTTTT.

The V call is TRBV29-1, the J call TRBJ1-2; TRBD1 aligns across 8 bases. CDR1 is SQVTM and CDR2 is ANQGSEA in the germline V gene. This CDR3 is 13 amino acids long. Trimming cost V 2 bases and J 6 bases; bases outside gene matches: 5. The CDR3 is CSVEFWTGHGYTF. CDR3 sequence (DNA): TGCAGCGTTGAATTTTGGACAGGGCATGGCTACACCTTC.

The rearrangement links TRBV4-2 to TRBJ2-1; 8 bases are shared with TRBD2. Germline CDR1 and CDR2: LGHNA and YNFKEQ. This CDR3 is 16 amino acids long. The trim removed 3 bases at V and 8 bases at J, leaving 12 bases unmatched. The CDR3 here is CASSHRPPDGGDEQFF. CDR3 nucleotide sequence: TGTGCCAGCAGCCACCGCCCCCCGGACGGGGGGGATGAGCAGTTCTTC.

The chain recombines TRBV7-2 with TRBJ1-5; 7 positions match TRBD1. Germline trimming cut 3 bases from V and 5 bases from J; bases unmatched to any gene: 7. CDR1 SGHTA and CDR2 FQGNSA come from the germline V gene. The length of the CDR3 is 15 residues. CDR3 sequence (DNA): TGTGCCAGCAGCTTCGGGCAGGGGGGCGATCAGCCCCAGCATTTT. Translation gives CASSFGQGGDQPQHF.

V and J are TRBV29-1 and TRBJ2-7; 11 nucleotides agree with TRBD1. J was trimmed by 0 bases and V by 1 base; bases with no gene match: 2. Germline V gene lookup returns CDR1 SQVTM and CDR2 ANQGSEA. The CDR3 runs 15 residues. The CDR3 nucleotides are TGCAGCGTTGAAGCCGGACAGGGGGCCTCCTACGAGCAGTACTTC. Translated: CSVEAGQGASYEQYF.

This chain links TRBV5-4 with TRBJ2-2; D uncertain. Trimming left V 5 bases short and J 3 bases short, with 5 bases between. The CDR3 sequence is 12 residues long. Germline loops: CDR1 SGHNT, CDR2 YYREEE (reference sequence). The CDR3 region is CASRRDTGELFF. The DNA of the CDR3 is TGTGCCAGCAGACGGGACACCGGGGAGCTGTTTTTT.